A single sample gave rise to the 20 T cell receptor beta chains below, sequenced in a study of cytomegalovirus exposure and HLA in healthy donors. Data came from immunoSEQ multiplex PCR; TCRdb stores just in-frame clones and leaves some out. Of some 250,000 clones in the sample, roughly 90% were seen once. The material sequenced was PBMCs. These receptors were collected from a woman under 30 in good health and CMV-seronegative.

The CDR3 DNA is TGTGCCAGCAGCGTCGGGGAGAACACTGAAGCTTTCTTT. It yields the protein CASSVGENTEAFF. The V and J genes are TRBV11-2 and TRBJ1-1; D call uncertain. Between the trimmed V and J ends, which lost 5 bases and 1 base, there was a span of 8 bases. Germline assignment: CDR1 SGHAT and CDR2 FQNNGV. This CDR3 is built from 13 residues.

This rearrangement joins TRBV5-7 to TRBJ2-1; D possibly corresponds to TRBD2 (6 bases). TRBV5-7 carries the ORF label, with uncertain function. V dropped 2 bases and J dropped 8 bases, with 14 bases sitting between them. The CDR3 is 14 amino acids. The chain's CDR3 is CASSFGQGGDEQFF. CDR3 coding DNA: TGTGCCAGCAGCTTCGGGCAGGGAGGTGATGAGCAGTTCTTC.

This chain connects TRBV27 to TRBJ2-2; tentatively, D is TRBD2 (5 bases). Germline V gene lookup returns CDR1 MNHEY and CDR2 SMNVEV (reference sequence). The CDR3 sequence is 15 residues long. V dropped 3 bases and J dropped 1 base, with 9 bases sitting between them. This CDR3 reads CASSLGTRNTGELFF. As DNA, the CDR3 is TGTGCCAGCAGTTTGGGCACTAGGAACACCGGGGAGCTGTTTTTT.

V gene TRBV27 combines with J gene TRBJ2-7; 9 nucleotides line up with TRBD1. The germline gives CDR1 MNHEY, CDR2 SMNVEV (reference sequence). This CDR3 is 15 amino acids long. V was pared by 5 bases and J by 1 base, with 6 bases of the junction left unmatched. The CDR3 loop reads CASSATGTGSYEQYV. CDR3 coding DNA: TGTGCCAGCAGTGCGACGGGGACAGGGTCCTACGAGCAGTACGTC.

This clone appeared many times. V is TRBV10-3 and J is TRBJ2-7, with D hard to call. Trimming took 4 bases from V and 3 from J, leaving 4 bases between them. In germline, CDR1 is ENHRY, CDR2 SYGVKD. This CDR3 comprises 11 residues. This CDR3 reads CAISGDYEQYF. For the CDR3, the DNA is TGTGCCATCAGTGGAGACTACGAGCAGTACTTC.

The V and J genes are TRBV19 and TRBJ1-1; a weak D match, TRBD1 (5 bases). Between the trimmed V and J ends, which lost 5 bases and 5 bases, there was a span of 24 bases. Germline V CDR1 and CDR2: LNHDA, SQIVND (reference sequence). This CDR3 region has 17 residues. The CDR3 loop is CASSVPALNKGVTEAFF. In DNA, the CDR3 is TGTGCCAGTAGTGTCCCCGCCCTGAACAAAGGGGTTACTGAAGCTTTCTTT. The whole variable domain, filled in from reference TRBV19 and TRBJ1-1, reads DGGITQSPKYLFRKEGQNVTLSCEQNLNHDAMYWYRQDPGQGLRLIYYSQIVNDFQKGDIAEGYSVSREKKESFPLTVTSAQKNPTAFYLCASSVPALNKGVTEAFFGQGTRLTVV.

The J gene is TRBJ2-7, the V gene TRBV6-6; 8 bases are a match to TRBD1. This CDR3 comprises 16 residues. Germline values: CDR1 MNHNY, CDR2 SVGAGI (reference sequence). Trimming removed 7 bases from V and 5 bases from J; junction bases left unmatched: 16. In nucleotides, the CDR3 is TGTGCCAGCACCAAAGTTTCGTCCCAGGGGGCCGACGAGCAGTACTTC. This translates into CASTKVSSQGADEQYF.

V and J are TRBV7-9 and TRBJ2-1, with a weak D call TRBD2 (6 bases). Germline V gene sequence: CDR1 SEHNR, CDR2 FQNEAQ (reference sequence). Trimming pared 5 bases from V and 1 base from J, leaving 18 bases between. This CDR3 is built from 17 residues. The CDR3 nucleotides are TGTGCCAGCAGCCTAGAGAAGGCGGGACTGTCCTACAATGAGCAGTTCTTC. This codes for CASSLEKAGLSYNEQFF.

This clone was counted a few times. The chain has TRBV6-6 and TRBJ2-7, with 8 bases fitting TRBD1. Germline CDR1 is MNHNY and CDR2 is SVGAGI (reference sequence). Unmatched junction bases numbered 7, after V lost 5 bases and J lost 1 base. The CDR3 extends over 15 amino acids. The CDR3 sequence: CASSPGQGRSYEQYV. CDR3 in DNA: TGTGCCAGCAGTCCAGGACAGGGACGATCCTACGAGCAGTACGTC.

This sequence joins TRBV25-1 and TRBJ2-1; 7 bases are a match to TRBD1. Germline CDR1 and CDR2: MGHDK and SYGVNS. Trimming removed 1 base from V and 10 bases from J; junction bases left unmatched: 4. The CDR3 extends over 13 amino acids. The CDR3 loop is CASSESRRGEQFF. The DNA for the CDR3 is TGTGCCAGCAGTGAATCCCGCAGGGGGGAGCAGTTCTTC.

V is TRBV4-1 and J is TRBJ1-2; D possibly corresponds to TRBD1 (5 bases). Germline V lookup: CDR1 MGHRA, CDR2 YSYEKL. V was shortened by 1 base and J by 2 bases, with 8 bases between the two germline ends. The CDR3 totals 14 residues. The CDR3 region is CASSQVGGNYGYTF. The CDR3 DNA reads TGCGCCAGCAGCCAAGTCGGGGGGAACTATGGCTACACCTTC.

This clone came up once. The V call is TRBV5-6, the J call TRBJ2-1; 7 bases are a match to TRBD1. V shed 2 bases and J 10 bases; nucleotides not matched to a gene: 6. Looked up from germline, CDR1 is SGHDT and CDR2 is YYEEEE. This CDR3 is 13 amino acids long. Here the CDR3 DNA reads TGTGCCAGCAGCTTAAGTCACAGGGGCGAGCAGTTCTTC. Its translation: CASSLSHRGEQFF.

The CDR3, as DNA: TGCGCCAGCAGCCAGGATGGACAGTACAATGAGCAGTTCTTC. Translated, it gives CASSQDGQYNEQFF. V and J are TRBV4-1 and TRBJ2-1; D is possibly TRBD1 (6 bases). The CDR3 totals 14 residues. Germline CDR1 is MGHRA and CDR2 is YSYEKL. V was clipped by 3 bases and J by 4 bases, with 10 bases between them.

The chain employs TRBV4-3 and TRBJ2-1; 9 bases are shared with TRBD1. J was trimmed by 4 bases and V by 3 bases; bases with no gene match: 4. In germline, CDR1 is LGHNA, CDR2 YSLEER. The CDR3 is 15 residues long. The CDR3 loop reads CASSQSGQGYNEQFF. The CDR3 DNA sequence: TGCGCCAGCAGCCAGTCGGGACAGGGATACAATGAGCAGTTCTTC.

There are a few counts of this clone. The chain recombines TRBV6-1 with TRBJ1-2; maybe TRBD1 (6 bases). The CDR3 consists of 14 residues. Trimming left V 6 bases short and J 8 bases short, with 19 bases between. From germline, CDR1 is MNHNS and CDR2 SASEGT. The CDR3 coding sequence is TGTGCCAGCAGCCGGCAGGGGAAGGGGGAAGGCTACACCTTC. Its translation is CASSRQGKGEGYTF.

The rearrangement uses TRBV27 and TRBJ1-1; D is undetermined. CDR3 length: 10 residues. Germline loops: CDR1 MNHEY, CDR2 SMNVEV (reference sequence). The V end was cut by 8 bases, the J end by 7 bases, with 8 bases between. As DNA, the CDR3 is TGTGCCAGCGGAGCGGGTGAAGCTTTCTTT. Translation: CASGAGEAFF.

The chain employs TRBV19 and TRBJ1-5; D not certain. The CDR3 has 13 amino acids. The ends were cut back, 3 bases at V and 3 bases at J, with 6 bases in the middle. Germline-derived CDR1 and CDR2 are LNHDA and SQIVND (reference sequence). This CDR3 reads CASSISVNQPQHF. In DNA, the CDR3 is TGTGCCAGTAGTATTTCAGTCAATCAGCCCCAGCATTTT.

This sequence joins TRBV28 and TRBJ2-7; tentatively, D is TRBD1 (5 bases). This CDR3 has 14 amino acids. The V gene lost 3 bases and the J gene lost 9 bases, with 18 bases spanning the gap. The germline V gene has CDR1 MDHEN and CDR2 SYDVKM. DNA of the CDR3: TGTGCCAGCAGTTTTGCCCAGGGTTCTTTAAGGCAGTACGTC. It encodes CASSFAQGSLRQYV.

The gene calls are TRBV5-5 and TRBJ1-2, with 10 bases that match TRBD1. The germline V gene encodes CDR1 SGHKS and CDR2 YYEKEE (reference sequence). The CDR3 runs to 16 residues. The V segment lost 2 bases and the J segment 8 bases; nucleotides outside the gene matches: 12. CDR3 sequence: CASSFVRLGTGAGYTF. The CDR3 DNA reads TGTGCCAGCAGCTTTGTACGATTGGGGACAGGGGCCGGCTACACCTTC.

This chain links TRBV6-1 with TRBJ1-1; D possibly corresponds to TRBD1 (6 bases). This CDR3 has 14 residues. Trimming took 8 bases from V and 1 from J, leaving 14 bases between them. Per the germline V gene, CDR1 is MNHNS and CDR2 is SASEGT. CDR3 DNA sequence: TGTGCCAGCGGATTTAAACAGGGGAACACTGAAGCTTTCTTT. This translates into CASGFKQGNTEAFF.